This is a list of T cell receptor beta chains from one sample in a study of blood T cell repertoires in COVID-19. The data were produced by immunoSEQ multiplex PCR, yet TCRdb's version contains in-frame clones alone and is incomplete. The sample shows roughly 88,000 clones, around 85% of them seen only once. The material sequenced was peripheral blood. The receptors here all came from a woman aged 55-69 years with COVID-19, enrolled during active disease. The CDR3 runs from the conserved cysteine through the conserved F or W. Fields, in order: V gene, J gene, D gene, clone size, CDR3 DNA, CDR3 protein. D genes are given only for firm matches. The size field is filled for only some rows; it gives once, few, many or a size class.

V: TRBV21-1
J: TRBJ2-1
D: .
size: .
DNA: TGTGCCAGCAGCAACCGACCCCTAGCGGGGGAGTACAATGAGCAGTTCTTC
CDR3: CASSNRPLAGEYNEQFF

V: TRBV2
J: TRBJ1-2
D: TRBD1
size: .
DNA: TGTGCCAGCGGCCGGACAGGGGATGAAGGCTACACCTTC
CDR3: CASGRTGDEGYTF

V: TRBV7-6
J: TRBJ2-7
D: TRBD2
size: .
DNA: TGTGCCAGCAGCTCCGGACTAGCGGGGGGGCGGGTCTCCTACGAGCAGTACTTC
CDR3: CASSSGLAGGRVSYEQYF

V: TRBV19
J: TRBJ1-2
D: .
size: .
DNA: TGTGCCAGTAGTTTCGGGCGGGCTGACTATGGCTACACCTTC
CDR3: CASSFGRADYGYTF

V: TRBV30
J: TRBJ1-3
D: .
size: .
DNA: TGTGCCTGGAGACCAGGGCCCTACTCTGGAAACACCATATATTTT
CDR3: CAWRPGPYSGNTIYF

V: TRBV2
J: TRBJ2-7
D: .
size: .
DNA: TGTGCCAGCAGTGAGTTTGGCAACTCCTACGAGCAGTACTTC
CDR3: CASSEFGNSYEQYF

V: TRBV24-1
J: TRBJ2-2
D: .
size: .
DNA: TGTGCCACCAGTGACCCCAATCACACCGGGGAGCTGTTTTTT
CDR3: CATSDPNHTGELFF

V: TRBV10-3
J: TRBJ2-7
D: TRBD2
size: .
DNA: TGTGCCATCAGTGGCGGGACTAGCGGATCCTACGAGCAGTACTTC
CDR3: CAISGGTSGSYEQYF

V: TRBV6-6
J: TRBJ2-3
D: TRBD1
size: .
DNA: TGTGCCAGCTCTCGATTCGGACAGGGTAAGGGCACAGATACGCAGTATTTT
CDR3: CASSRFGQGKGTDTQYF

V: TRBV6-2/TRBV6-3
J: TRBJ1-2
D: .
size: many
DNA: TGTGCCAGCAGTTACGTAATCCTTGCTCCTAATGGCTACACCTTC
CDR3: CASSYVILAPNGYTF

V: TRBV6-5
J: TRBJ2-4
D: TRBD1
size: .
DNA: TGTGCCAGCAGTTACTCGATAGGGGGCTTGGACATTCAGTACTTC
CDR3: CASSYSIGGLDIQYF

V: TRBV3-1/TRBV3-2
J: TRBJ2-2
D: .
size: .
DNA: TGTGCCAGCAGCCAGGGCGGAACAGGGTGGAACACCGGGGAGCTGTTTTTT
CDR3: CASSQGGTGWNTGELFF

V: TRBV6-5
J: TRBJ2-3
D: TRBD2
size: .
DNA: TGTGCCAGCAGGGGTTGGCGGGGGGCGGCAGATACGCAGTATTTT
CDR3: CASRGWRGAADTQYF

V: TRBV7-9
J: TRBJ2-1
D: TRBD2
size: .
DNA: TGTGCCAGCATCAAGACTAGCGGGGGCCTGAGCTCCTACAATGAGCAGTTCTTC
CDR3: CASIKTSGGLSSYNEQFF

V: TRBV7-9
J: TRBJ1-5
D: TRBD1
size: .
DNA: TGTGCCAGCAGCACCGGACAGGGATTCAATCAGCCCCAGCATTTT
CDR3: CASSTGQGFNQPQHF